This TCR beta chain appears in the sequencing data of a study of blood T cell repertoires in COVID-19. Study in general: The United States, Italy and Spain supplied acute and convalescent COVID-19 samples. T cells, B-cell-depleted T cells, or PBMCs provided the cDNA or gDNA that served as material.

In the study's own analysis: Using reference gene primer amplification, nucleated cell counts were estimated. Assay: immunoSEQ multiplex PCR; the TCRdb copy retains only in-frame clones and omits some. The D gene and trimming were derived from the DNA, and the V and J assignments and clone size from that table. The repertoire holds about 200,000 clones, with over 75% as singletons. The junction had 7 bases not matched to a gene; V was cut back by 0 bases and J by 0 bases. Germline CDR1 is KGHDR and CDR2 is SFDVKD. The CDR3 has 19 amino acids. This clone was observed a single time. The V gene is TRBV24-1, the J gene TRBJ2-2; 9 nucleotides line up with TRBD2. Input material: peripheral blood. This TCR came from a woman aged 40 to 49 with acute or convalescent COVID-19. CDR3 DNA sequence: TGTGCCACCAGTGATTTGCCCGGCGGGGGGGCTTCGAACACCGGGGAGCTGTTTTTT. This translates into CATSDLPGGGASNTGELFF.